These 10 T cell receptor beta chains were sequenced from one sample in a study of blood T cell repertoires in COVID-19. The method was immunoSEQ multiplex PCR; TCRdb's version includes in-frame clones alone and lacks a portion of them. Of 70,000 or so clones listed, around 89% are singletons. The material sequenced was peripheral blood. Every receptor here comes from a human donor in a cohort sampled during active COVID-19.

The CDR3 is CASSIQPPTGSNEQFF. The CDR3 coding sequence is TGTGCCAGCAGTATCCAACCGCCGACAGGGTCGAATGAGCAGTTCTTC. The chain carries TRBV27 and TRBJ2-1; 7 bases align to TRBD1. The CDR3 has 16 residues. Per the germline V gene, CDR1 is MNHEY and CDR2 is SMNVEV (reference sequence). The V segment lost 5 bases and the J segment 7 bases; nucleotides outside the gene matches: 14.

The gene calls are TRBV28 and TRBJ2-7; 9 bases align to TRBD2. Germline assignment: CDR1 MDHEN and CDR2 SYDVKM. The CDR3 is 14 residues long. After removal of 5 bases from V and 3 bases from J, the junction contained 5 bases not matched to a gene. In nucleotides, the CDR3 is TGTGCCAGCAGTATCGGGACTAGCCTCTACGAGCAGTACTTC. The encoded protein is CASSIGTSLYEQYF. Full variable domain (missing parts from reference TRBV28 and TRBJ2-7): DVKVTQSSRYLVKRTGEKVFLECVQDMDHENMFWYRQDPGLGLRLIYFSYDVKMKEKGDIPEGYSVSREKKERFSLILESASTNQTSMYLCASSIGTSLYEQYFGPGTRLTVT.

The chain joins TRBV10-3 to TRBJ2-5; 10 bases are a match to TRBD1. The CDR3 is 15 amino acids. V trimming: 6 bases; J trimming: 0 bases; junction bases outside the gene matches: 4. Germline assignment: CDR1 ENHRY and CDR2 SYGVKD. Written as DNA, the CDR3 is TGTGCCATCAGCCTGGGACAGGGGAACCAAGAGACCCAGTACTTC. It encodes CAISLGQGNQETQYF.

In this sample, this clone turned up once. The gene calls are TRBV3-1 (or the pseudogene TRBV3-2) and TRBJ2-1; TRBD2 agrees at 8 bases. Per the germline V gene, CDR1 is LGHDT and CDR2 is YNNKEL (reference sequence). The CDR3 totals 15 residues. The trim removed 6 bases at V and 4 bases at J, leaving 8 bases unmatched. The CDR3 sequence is CASSSGTPNYNEQFF. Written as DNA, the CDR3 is TGTGCCAGCAGTAGCGGGACACCTAATTACAATGAGCAGTTCTTC.

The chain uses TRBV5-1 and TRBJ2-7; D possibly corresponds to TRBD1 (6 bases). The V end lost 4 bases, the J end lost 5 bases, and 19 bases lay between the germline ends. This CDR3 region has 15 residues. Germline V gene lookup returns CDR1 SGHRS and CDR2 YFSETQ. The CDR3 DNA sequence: TGCGCCAGCAGCCCCGGAGCAGGGGCGCCCGACGAGCAGTACTTC. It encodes CASSPGAGAPDEQYF.

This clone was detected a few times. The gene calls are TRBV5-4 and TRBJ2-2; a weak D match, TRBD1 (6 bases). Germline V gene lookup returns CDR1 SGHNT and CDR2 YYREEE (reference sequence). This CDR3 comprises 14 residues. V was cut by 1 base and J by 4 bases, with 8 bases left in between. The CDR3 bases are TGTGCCAGCAGCTTGACCAGGGGCACCGGGGAGCTGTTTTTT. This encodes CASSLTRGTGELFF.

The chain's CDR3 is CASTLGAGGHGDTQYF. Written as DNA, the CDR3 is TGTGCCAGCACCCTAGGTGCGGGAGGACATGGAGATACGCAGTATTTT. The chain employs TRBV9 and TRBJ2-3; TRBD2 aligns across 8 bases. J gave up 5 bases and V 6 bases, and 14 bases lay outside the gene matches. The CDR3 covers 16 residues. CDR1 SGDLS and CDR2 YYNGEE come from the germline V gene.

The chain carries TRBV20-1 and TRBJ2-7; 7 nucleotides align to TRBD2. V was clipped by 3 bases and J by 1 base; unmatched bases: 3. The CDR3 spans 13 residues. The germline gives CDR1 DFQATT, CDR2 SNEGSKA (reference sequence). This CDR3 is CSASSGSSYEQYF. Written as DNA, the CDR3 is TGCAGTGCTAGTAGCGGGTCTTCCTACGAGCAGTACTTC.

CDR3 sequence: CASSGYNRGGNTF. In nucleotides, the CDR3 is TGTGCCAGCAGTGGGTATAATCGAGGGGGAAACACCTTC. The chain employs TRBV2 and TRBJ1-2, with D tentatively TRBD1 (6 bases). Germline V lookup: CDR1 SNHLY, CDR2 FYNNEI. V gave up 4 bases and J gave up 12 bases, with 18 bases separating them. The CDR3 contains 13 residues.

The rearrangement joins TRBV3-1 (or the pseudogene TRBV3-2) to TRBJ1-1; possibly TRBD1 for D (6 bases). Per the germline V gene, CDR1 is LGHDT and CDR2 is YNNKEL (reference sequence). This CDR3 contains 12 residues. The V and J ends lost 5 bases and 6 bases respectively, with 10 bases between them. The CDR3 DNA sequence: TGTGCCAGCAGCACTCGGACAGCTGAAGCTTTCTTT. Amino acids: CASSTRTAEAFF.